The 32 T cell receptor beta chains given below trace back to one sample, sequenced in a study of blood T cell repertoires in COVID-19. Produced via immunoSEQ multiplex PCR; TCRdb's table is partial and in-frame only. The sample holds some 340,000 clones, around 86% seen once. The specimen sequenced was PBMCs or T cells enriched from blood (not recorded which). The receptors derive from a woman in her fifties or sixties who had recovered from COVID-19.

This chain links TRBV11-3 with TRBJ2-1; TRBD2 agrees at 8 bases. Per the germline V gene, CDR1 is SGHNT and CDR2 is YENEEA. Trimming cost V 4 bases and J 5 bases; bases outside gene matches: 1. CDR3 length: 13 residues. CDR3 nucleotide sequence: TGTGCCAGCAGCTCGCGGGGGGACAATGAGCAGTTCTTC. Translated, it gives CASSSRGDNEQFF.

This sequence joins TRBV5-1 and TRBJ2-1; 9 positions agree with TRBD2. The junction had 8 bases not matched to a gene; V was cut back by 2 bases and J by 8 bases. The CDR3 length is 15 residues. Per germline, CDR1 SGHRS and CDR2 YFSETQ. The CDR3: CASSFGASGTDEQFF. For the CDR3, the DNA is TGCGCCAGCAGCTTTGGAGCTAGCGGGACCGATGAGCAGTTCTTC.

This chain links TRBV18 with TRBJ2-5; tentatively, D is TRBD2 (7 bases). The germline CDR1 and CDR2 sequences are KGHSH and LQKENI. Trimming took 3 bases from V and 8 from J, leaving 16 bases between them. The CDR3 totals 14 residues. The CDR3 protein is CASSPAAGASTQYF. The CDR3 coding sequence is TGTGCCAGCTCACCGGCGGCGGGGGCGTCAACCCAGTACTTC. Full variable domain (missing parts from reference TRBV18 and TRBJ2-5): NAGVMQNPRHLVRRRGQEARLRCSPMKGHSHVYWYRQLPEEGLKFMVYLQKENIIDESGMPKERFSAEFPKEGPSILRIQQVVRGDSAAYFCASSPAAGASTQYFGPGTRLLVL.

The genes are TRBV3-1 (or the pseudogene TRBV3-2) and TRBJ2-1; 10 positions agree with TRBD1. In germline, CDR1 is LGHDT, CDR2 YNNKEL (reference sequence). Germline trimming cut 7 bases from V and 6 bases from J; bases unmatched to any gene: 12. This CDR3 has 16 amino acids. The CDR3 is CASTSPAWTGGNEQFF. The DNA of the CDR3 is TGTGCCAGCACCTCCCCCGCGTGGACAGGGGGCAATGAGCAGTTCTTC.

J is TRBJ1-4 and V is TRBV5-1; no firm D call. This CDR3 spans 14 amino acids. In germline, CDR1 is SGHRS, CDR2 YFSETQ. V was pared by 4 bases and J by 0 bases, with 7 bases between. The CDR3 here is CASSPLTTNEKLFF. CDR3 sequence (DNA): TGCGCCAGCAGCCCTTTAACAACTAATGAAAAACTGTTTTTT.

The V gene is TRBV18, the J gene TRBJ1-2, with D maybe TRBD1 (6 bases). V lost 3 bases and J lost 8, with 25 bases in between. Germline assignment: CDR1 KGHSH and CDR2 LQKENI. The CDR3 has 17 residues. The CDR3: CASSPLATGEGLGGYTF. The DNA of the CDR3 is TGTGCCAGCTCACCTCTCGCGACAGGCGAGGGGTTAGGAGGCTACACCTTC.

The genes are TRBV19 and TRBJ1-5; possibly TRBD1 for D (5 bases). V lost 1 base, J lost 0 bases, and 10 bases lay in between. This CDR3 is built from 16 residues. Germline loops: CDR1 LNHDA, CDR2 SQIVND (reference sequence). The CDR3 spells CASSIGDSLSNQPQHF. In nucleotides, the CDR3 is TGTGCCAGTAGTATAGGCGACAGCCTTAGCAATCAGCCCCAGCATTTT.

Comments on this clone: At the DNA level, this CDR3 is encoded by other sequences in the same sample as well. The chain couples TRBV9 to TRBJ1-1, with a possible D match to TRBD1 (6 bases). The germline gives CDR1 SGDLS, CDR2 YYNGEE. This CDR3 has 14 residues. V was trimmed by 0 bases and J by 1 base, leaving 7 bases between them. The chain's CDR3 is CASSVGTANTEAFF. The CDR3 DNA reads TGTGCCAGCAGCGTAGGGACAGCGAACACTGAAGCTTTCTTT.

V usage is TRBV6-5 and J usage is TRBJ1-1, with TRBD1 identical over 7 bases. Germline lookup yields CDR1 MNHEY and CDR2 SVGAGI. Trimming took 6 bases from V and 1 from J; bases not matched to a gene: 8. This CDR3 comprises 15 residues. CDR3 loop: CASRGGQTKNTEAFF. CDR3 sequence (DNA): TGTGCCAGCAGGGGGGGACAGACAAAGAACACTGAAGCTTTCTTT.

A word on this clone: The junction does not match germline at one end; this may be a read error. This chain links TRBV19 with TRBJ1-2; D is unclear. CDR1 and CDR2 (germline): LNHDA, SQIVND (reference sequence). The CDR3 contains 8 residues. The chain's CDR3 is CASSKQLF. The CDR3 DNA is TGTGCCAGTAGTAAACAGTTATTC.

This clone has a single count. V usage is TRBV19 and J usage is TRBJ1-6, with D uncertain. Germline V gives CDR1 LNHDA, CDR2 SQIVND (reference sequence). The CDR3 length is 15 residues. Trimming shortened V by 4 bases and J by 4 bases, and 11 bases separated the two germline ends. CDR3 protein: CASSTTTVYNSPLHF. CDR3 nucleotide sequence: TGTGCCAGTAGTACCACAACCGTATATAATTCACCCCTCCACTTT.

The chain links TRBV19 to TRBJ2-1; weak D call: TRBD2 (5 bases). Germline V gene data show CDR1 as LNHDA and CDR2 as SQIVND (reference sequence). This CDR3 comprises 15 residues. The V gene lost 3 bases and the J gene lost 6 bases, with 15 bases spanning the gap. This CDR3 reads CASSILPSMSNEQFF. The CDR3 DNA reads TGTGCCAGTAGTATTCTGCCTAGCATGAGCAATGAGCAGTTCTTC.

The rearrangement joins TRBV20-1 to TRBJ1-2, with TRBD1 matching over 7 bases. Germline CDR1 DFQATT, CDR2 SNEGSKA (reference sequence). The CDR3 runs 11 residues. The CDR3 DNA sequence: TGCAGAGGCCGGGACAGCTATGGCTACACCTTC. It translates to CRGRDSYGYTF.

The rearrangement uses TRBV18 and TRBJ1-5; D unclear. CDR1 KGHSH and CDR2 LQKENI come from the germline V gene. CDR3 length equals 16 residues. Trimming shortened V by 3 bases and J by 3 bases, and 15 bases separated the two germline ends. In DNA, the CDR3 is TGTGCCAGCTCACCCGAGATAAATCCCGCCAATCAGCCCCAGCATTTT. Translation gives CASSPEINPANQPQHF.

This chain uses TRBV5-1 with TRBJ2-3, with no clear D. Germline V CDR1 and CDR2: SGHRS, YFSETQ. The CDR3 sequence is 13 residues long. V lost 0 bases and J lost 6, with 8 bases in between. CDR3 in DNA: TGCGCCAGCAGCTTGGAGCTGTCGGATACGCAGTATTTT. Encoded protein: CASSLELSDTQYF.

The chain recombines TRBV30 with TRBJ2-1, with TRBD1 matching 8 bases. Trimming removed 7 bases from V and 9 bases from J; junction bases left unmatched: 14. The V gene's germline CDR1 is GTSNPN and CDR2 SVGIG (reference sequence). The CDR3 loop spans 14 amino acids. The CDR3 here is CALGTGAGWGEQFF. DNA for the CDR3: TGTGCCTTAGGGACAGGCGCCGGTTGGGGTGAGCAGTTCTTC. The full variable domain, rest sourced from reference TRBV30 and TRBJ2-1, is SQTIHQWPATLVQPVGSPLSLECTVEGTSNPNLYWYRQAAGRGLQLLFYSVGIGQISSEVPQNLSASRPQDRQFILSSKKLLLSDSGFYLCALGTGAGWGEQFFGPGTRLTVL.

J is TRBJ2-7 and V is TRBV19, with 7 bases identical to TRBD2. After removal of 6 bases from V and 4 bases from J, the junction contained 9 bases not matched to a gene. CDR1 LNHDA and CDR2 SQIVND come from the germline V gene (reference sequence). The CDR3 has 14 residues. This CDR3 reads CASRGRGGPYEQYF. The CDR3 region has the DNA TGTGCCAGTAGGGGGCGCGGGGGACCGTACGAGCAGTACTTC.

The chain uses TRBV7-6 and TRBJ1-6; D unresolved. Looked up from germline, CDR1 is SGHVS and CDR2 is FNYEAQ. The CDR3 covers 13 residues. V was pared by 0 bases and J by 9 bases, with 6 bases between. CDR3 sequence reads: CASSLAGSSPLHF. In nucleotides, the CDR3 is TGTGCCAGCAGCTTAGCTGGGAGTTCACCCCTCCACTTT.

V usage is TRBV19 and J usage is TRBJ1-4; D remains unclear. V was trimmed by 5 bases and J by 0 bases, leaving 7 bases between them. Per the germline V gene, CDR1 is LNHDA and CDR2 is SQIVND (reference sequence). CDR3 length: 14 residues. The CDR3 is CASSSHATNEKLFF. In DNA, the CDR3 is TGTGCCAGTAGTTCCCATGCAACTAATGAAAAACTGTTTTTT.

V and J are TRBV6-2 or TRBV6-3 and TRBJ1-1; 8 bases align to TRBD1. The CDR3 contains 14 residues. Germline lookup yields CDR1 MNHEY and CDR2 SVGEGT. The trim removed 4 bases at V and 5 bases at J, leaving 6 bases unmatched. The CDR3 coding sequence is TGTGCCAGCAGTTCCGGACAGGGAGGGACTGAAGCTTTCTTT. Translated, it gives CASSSGQGGTEAFF.

This chain links TRBV19 with TRBJ1-2; D remains unclear. Germline V gene data show CDR1 as LNHDA and CDR2 as SQIVND (reference sequence). V lost 4 bases, J lost 6 bases, and 18 bases lay in between. The CDR3 sequence is 15 residues long. The CDR3, as DNA: TGTGCCAGTAGTACGCTACCGCGGGGTTCGGATGGCTACACCTTC. The encoded protein is CASSTLPRGSDGYTF.

The rearrangement uses TRBV30 and TRBJ1-2, with D possibly matching TRBD1 (6 bases). The CDR3 has 13 residues. V shed 2 bases and J shed 13 bases, with 20 bases lying between them. CDR1 is GTSNPN, CDR2 SVGIG, per germline (reference sequence). In DNA, the CDR3 is TGTGCCTGGAGTCCCACCCCGGGACACGGTGTCACCTTC. It is translated as CAWSPTPGHGVTF.

The chain is built from TRBV2 and TRBJ2-1; D is possibly TRBD2 (5 bases). Germline assignment: CDR1 SNHLY and CDR2 FYNNEI. The germline V and J ends were trimmed by 6 bases and 2 bases, with 11 bases remaining between them. CDR3 length: 14 amino acids. The CDR3, as DNA: TGTGCCAGCAGGGCTAGCTGGGCCTACAATGAGCAGTTCTTC. It encodes CASRASWAYNEQFF.

The chain combines TRBV21-1 with TRBJ2-2; TRBD1, the D gene given by the table, was not confirmed from the DNA. TRBV21-1 is annotated as a pseudogene. The CDR3 has 16 amino acids. CDR3 nucleotide sequence: TGTGCCAGCAGCGCACCGGGGACAGGGGACACCGGGGAGCTGTTTTTT. Its translation: CASSAPGTGDTGELFF.

The J gene is TRBJ2-2, the V gene TRBV11-3, with D tentatively TRBD2 (6 bases). V lost 1 base and J 1 base, leaving 10 bases between the germline ends. This CDR3 spans 16 amino acids. Germline V gene lookup returns CDR1 SGHNT and CDR2 YENEEA. CDR3 DNA: TGTGCCAGCAGCTTAGTGGGTAGCGGGAACACCGGGGAGCTGTTTTTT. Its protein product is CASSLVGSGNTGELFF.

This clone was recorded once. The gene calls are TRBV28 and TRBJ2-1; 9 nucleotides align to TRBD1. The V gene end was trimmed by 1 base and the J gene end by 5 bases; junction bases not matched to a gene: 9. CDR3 length equals 17 residues. The germline CDR1 and CDR2 sequences are MDHEN and SYDVKM. DNA of the CDR3: TGTGCCAGCAGTTTATTTCGAGGACAGGGGAGGGACAATGAGCAGTTCTTC. This codes for CASSLFRGQGRDNEQFF.

CDR3 bases: TGTGCCAGCAGTTTTAACAGAGCTGTCGAGCAGTACTTC. This encodes CASSFNRAVEQYF. The chain joins TRBV12-3 or TRBV12-4 to TRBJ2-7; D gene uncertain. Trimming took off 3 bases at V and 6 bases at J, with 12 bases between the two ends. The CDR3 runs to 13 residues.

For the CDR3, the DNA is TGTGCCAGCAGTTCCGAGGGGGCCCCCTATGGCTACACCTTC. This translates into CASSSEGAPYGYTF. The chain links TRBV6-2 or TRBV6-3 to TRBJ1-2; 7 nucleotides match TRBD1. Germline CDR1 reads MNHEY; CDR2 reads SVGEGT. The J segment lost 4 bases and the V segment lost 4 bases, leaving 6 bases of the junction unmatched. The CDR3 consists of 14 residues.

The chain combines TRBV7-9 with TRBJ2-2; D may be TRBD1 (7 bases). Looked up from germline, CDR1 is SEHNR and CDR2 is FQNEAQ (reference sequence). The CDR3 has 16 residues. Trimming cost V 4 bases and J 6 bases, with 18 bases left between them. CDR3 coding DNA: TGTGCCAGCAGCTCCAGCGGAGGGGGCGTCGCCGGGGAGCTGTTTTTT. Its translation: CASSSSGGGVAGELFF.

The J gene is TRBJ2-1, the V gene TRBV4-3; D perhaps matches TRBD2 (7 bases). Germline CDR1 LGHNA, CDR2 YSLEER. CDR3 length: 16 amino acids. Trimming removed 0 bases from V and 4 bases from J, with 13 bases in between. CDR3 sequence (DNA): TGCGCCAGCAGCCAAGAGAGAGGGGGGGATTACAATGAGCAGTTCTTC. It encodes CASSQERGGDYNEQFF.

Concerning this clone itself: The identical CDR3 is also encoded by other nucleotide sequences in the sample. The gene calls are TRBV27 and TRBJ1-5; a weak D match, TRBD1 (5 bases). V lost 3 bases and J lost 4, with 10 bases in between. The CDR3 contains 14 residues. CDR1 and CDR2 (germline): MNHEY, SMNVEV (reference sequence). The CDR3 here is CASSLGQGNQPQHF. In DNA form, the CDR3 reads TGTGCCAGCAGTTTGGGGCAGGGTAATCAGCCCCAGCATTTT.

The gene calls are TRBV27 and TRBJ1-2; D perhaps matches TRBD1 (5 bases). Germline V gene lookup returns CDR1 MNHEY and CDR2 SMNVEV (reference sequence). The V end lost 6 bases, the J end lost 3 bases, and 14 bases lay between the germline ends. The CDR3 is 14 amino acids. CDR3 region: CASSEDSRYYGYTF. CDR3 coding DNA: TGTGCCAGCAGCGAAGACAGCCGATACTATGGCTACACCTTC.